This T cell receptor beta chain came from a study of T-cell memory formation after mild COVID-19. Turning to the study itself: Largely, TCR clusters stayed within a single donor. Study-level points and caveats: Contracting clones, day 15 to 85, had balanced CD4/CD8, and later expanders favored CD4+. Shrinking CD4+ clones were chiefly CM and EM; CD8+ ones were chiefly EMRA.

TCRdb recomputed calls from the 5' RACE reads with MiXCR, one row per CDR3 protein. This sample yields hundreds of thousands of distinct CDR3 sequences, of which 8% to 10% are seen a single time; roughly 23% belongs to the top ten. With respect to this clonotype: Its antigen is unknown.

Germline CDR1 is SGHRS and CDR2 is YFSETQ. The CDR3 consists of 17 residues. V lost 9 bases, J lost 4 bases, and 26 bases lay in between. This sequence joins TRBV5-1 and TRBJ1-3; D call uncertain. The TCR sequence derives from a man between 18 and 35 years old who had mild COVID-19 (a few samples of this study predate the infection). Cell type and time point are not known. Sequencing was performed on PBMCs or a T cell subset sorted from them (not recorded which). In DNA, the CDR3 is TGCGCCATCGCGACCCCAGACACCCCGTACCCGGGAAACACCATATATTTT. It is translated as CAIATPDTPYPGNTIYF. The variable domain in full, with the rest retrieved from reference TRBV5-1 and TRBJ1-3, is KAGVTQTPRYLIKTRGQQVTLSCSPISGHRSVSWYQQTPGQGLQFLFEYFSETQRNKGNFPGRFSGRQFSNSRSEMNVSTLELGDSALYLCAIATPDTPYPGNTIYFGEGSWLTVV.